The rows below give T cell receptor beta chains drawn from one sample of a study of control samples from healthy donors and cancer patients. Using immunoSEQ multiplex PCR, the repertoire was profiled, and TCRdb retains in-frame clones only, with some absent. The sample has approximately 86,000 clones; approximately 95% are singletons. Sequencing input: blood. These TCRs come from a young woman in good health. The CDR3 runs from the conserved cysteine through the conserved F or W. Fields, in order: J gene, D gene, clone size, V gene, CDR3 DNA, CDR3 protein. The D gene is left open where the match is weak. Clone size is not always given. Where it is, it says once, few, many or a class for expanded clones.

>TRBJ1-3|-|-|TRBV18
TGTGCCAGCTCACCACTGGTTCGACGGTCTGGAAACACCATATATTTT
CASSPLVRRSGNTIYF
>TRBJ2-7|TRBD2|few|TRBV27
TGTGCCAGCAAACGGCTAGCGGGAAGCTCCTACGAGCAGTACTTC
CASKRLAGSSYEQYF
>TRBJ2-5|-|-|TRBV6-1
TGTGCCAGCAGTGATGGGGTGGGGGCGGAGACCCAGTACTTC
CASSDGVGAETQYF
>TRBJ2-7|-|-|TRBV19
TGTGCCAGTAGTATAGGGGGGAACCGGCGATACGAGCAGTACTTC
CASSIGGNRRYEQYF
>TRBJ2-5|-|-|TRBV2
TGTGCCAGCAAGGGTAATAGCGCTCACCAAGAGACCCAGTACTTC
CASKGNSAHQETQYF
>TRBJ2-7|TRBD2|-|TRBV3-1/TRBV3-2
TGTGCCAGCAGCCAAGAAACTAGCGGGAGAACCTACGAGCAGTACTTC
CASSQETSGRTYEQYF
>TRBJ1-1|-|-|TRBV9
TGTGCCAGCAGCGTAGCCTCCAAGTTTGAAGCTTTCTTT
CASSVASKFEAFF
>TRBJ2-7|-|-|TRBV2
TGTGCCAGCAGTCCTTCGGCCGAGCAGTACTTC
CASSPSAEQYF
>TRBJ2-2|-|-|TRBV27
TGTGCCAGCAGTTTTAGTCGGTACGGGGAGCTGTTTTTT
CASSFSRYGELFF
>TRBJ1-1|-|once|TRBV11-1
TGTGCCAGCAGCTTACGGCCCGATGAAGCTTTCTTT
CASSLRPDEAFF
>TRBJ2-5|-|-|TRBV9
TGTGCCAGCAGCGTAGGAGGGGAGACCCAGTACTTC
CASSVGGETQYF
>TRBJ1-1|-|-|TRBV11-1
TGTGCCAGCAGTTCAACGGGGAACCTGAACACTGAAGCTTTCTTT
CASSSTGNLNTEAFF
>TRBJ2-7|-|-|TRBV2
TGTGCCAGCAGTTTTCAGGGAAGCTTCGAGCAGTACTTC
CASSFQGSFEQYF
>TRBJ2-7|-|-|TRBV6-5
TGTGCCAGCACTCCCGGAGGGCATCGGTACGAGCAGTACTTC
CASTPGGHRYEQYF
>TRBJ2-5|-|few|TRBV24-1
TGTGCCACCAGTGATATAGAAGAGACCCAGTACTTC
CATSDIEETQYF
>TRBJ1-1|-|-|TRBV6-1
TGTGCCAGCAGTGACCGGGACACTGAAGCTTTCTTT
CASSDRDTEAFF
>TRBJ2-2|TRBD2|once|TRBV6-4
TGTGCCAGCAGTGTTTCTAGCGGGGCATCGAACACCGGGGAGCTGTTTTTT
CASSVSSGASNTGELFF
>TRBJ1-4|TRBD1|-|TRBV15
TGTGCCACCAGCAGAAGTACAGGGGGAACTAATGAAAAACTGTTTTTT
CATSRSTGGTNEKLFF
>TRBJ1-1|-|-|TRBV4-1
TGCGCCAGCAGCCAAGATAGGTCGGGGCGGGGGACTGAAGCTTTCTTT
CASSQDRSGRGTEAFF
>TRBJ2-2|-|-|TRBV6-1
TGTGCCAGCAGTGACGGCAGGGCAATGTCCGGGGAGCTGTTTTTT
CASSDGRAMSGELFF
>TRBJ1-5|-|-|TRBV24-1
TGTGCCACCAGTGATGGGGGAGGAAGCAATCAGCCCCAGCATTTT
CATSDGGGSNQPQHF
>TRBJ1-1|-|-|TRBV27
TGTGCCAGCAGTTCGATCGACAGGGAAGCTTTCTTT
CASSSIDREAFF
>TRBJ2-7|TRBD2|-|TRBV19
TGTGCCAGTAGTTTCCAATACTCCGGGACTAGATCCTACGAGCAGTACTTC
CASSFQYSGTRSYEQYF
>TRBJ1-2|TRBD1|-|TRBV27
TGTGCCAGCAGCCTCCTGGGACAGGGGGCGCCTTATGGCTACACCTTC
CASSLLGQGAPYGYTF
>TRBJ1-4|-|-|TRBV19
TGTGCCAGTAGTATCTCCAGCCTTAATGAAAAACTGTTTTTT
CASSISSLNEKLFF
>TRBJ2-7|-|-|TRBV19
TGTGCCAGTAACCCCCGACGCGACAGCTACGAGCAGTACTTC
CASNPRRDSYEQYF
>TRBJ1-3|-|once|TRBV18
TGTGCCAGCTCACCAAGGGGTGCGAACTCTGGAAACACCATATATTTT
CASSPRGANSGNTIYF
>TRBJ2-5|-|-|TRBV6-5
TGTGCCAGCAGTTACAGCGATGGAGAGACCCAGTACTTC
CASSYSDGETQYF
>TRBJ1-2|-|once|TRBV15
TGTGCCACCAGCAGAGAGCGAGCCAGGAATGATGGCTACACCTTC
CATSRERARNDGYTF
>TRBJ2-5|TRBD1|few|TRBV4-2
TGTGCCAGCAGCAAAGACAGGGTAGATGAGACCCAGTACTTC
CASSKDRVDETQYF
>TRBJ1-6|-|-|TRBV30
TGTGCCTGGAAGCGTCAAAAGGGCCCCTCCTATAATTCACCCCTCCACTTT
CAWKRQKGPSYNSPLHF
>TRBJ2-1|TRBD1|-|TRBV14
TGTGCCAGCAGCCAACTGGGGACAGGGTTCTACAATGAGCAGTTCTTC
CASSQLGTGFYNEQFF
>TRBJ2-7|TRBD1|-|TRBV5-1
TGCGCCAGCAGCCCACGGACAGGAACAACGGGCGAGCAGTACTTC
CASSPRTGTTGEQYF
>TRBJ1-3|-|-|TRBV6-1
TGTGCCAGCAGTGAACGGTGGGGTGGAAACACCATATATTTT
CASSERWGGNTIYF
>TRBJ1-4|-|once|TRBV28
TGTGCCAGCAGTGCCCACCATCCGGCGGACAGAGAAAAACTGTTTTTT
CASSAHHPADREKLFF
>TRBJ1-1|-|once|TRBV7-9
TGTGCCAGCAGAGCCGACGGACAAACTAAGAACACTGAAGCTTTCTTT
CASRADGQTKNTEAFF
>TRBJ2-7|-|-|TRBV28
TGTGCCAGCAGTGCACAGGCTGGGGTCGAGCAGTACTTC
CASSAQAGVEQYF
>TRBJ2-3|-|-|TRBV3-1/TRBV3-2
TGTGCCAGCAGCCAAGATCAGGGCGGGGTCACAGATACGCAGTATTTT
CASSQDQGGVTDTQYF
>TRBJ2-6|TRBD1|-|TRBV27
TGTGCCAGCAGTTCACCGGGACAGGGGCTCTCTGGGGCCAACGTCCTGACTTTC
CASSSPGQGLSGANVLTF
>TRBJ2-7|-|once|TRBV10-3
TGTGCCATCAGTGAGTCGGATCTAACCAGCGAGCAGTACTTC
CAISESDLTSEQYF
>TRBJ1-2|-|few|TRBV9
TGTGCCAGCAGCGGACAGTATGGCTACACCTTC
CASSGQYGYTF
>TRBJ1-2|-|-|TRBV5-4
TGTGCCAGCAGCCACGTGGGGGGCTACACCTTC
CASSHVGGYTF
>TRBJ1-6|-|-|TRBV28
TGTGCCAGCACTGGGGGGATTGTTAATTCACCCCTCCACTTT
CASTGGIVNSPLHF
>TRBJ2-1|TRBD2|-|TRBV10-1
TGCGCCAGCAGTGAGTCGACTCGGGGGGATAGCGCGTTCTTC
CASSESTRGDSAFF
>TRBJ1-2|-|-|TRBV5-4
TGTGCCAGCAGCTCCCCCGCGACAGGTCGCTATGGCTACACCTTC
CASSSPATGRYGYTF
>TRBJ2-2|-|-|TRBV5-4
TGTGCCAGCAGCTTGGCCTTAGGGAACACCGGGGAGCTGTTTTTT
CASSLALGNTGELFF